This TCR beta chain was documented in a study of blood T cells in healthy people across ages. From germline, CDR1 is MNHEY and CDR2 SMNVEV (reference sequence). Trimming removed 0 bases from V and 7 bases from J; junction bases left unmatched: 8. The CDR3 loop spans 15 amino acids. Study-wide findings and caveats: The recorded TCR beta diversity per million T cells decreased in a roughly linear manner with age.

This clonotype occurred a few times. Antigen: not known. A second PCR of about 7 to 12 cycles used a sample-barcoded 5' primer and a J-beta primer mix. TCRdb re-derived calls from the 5' RACE reads in MiXCR, one entry per CDR3 protein. The sample consists of around 1.1 million distinct CDR3 sequences, approximately 38% of them appearing once. The sequencing input was blood. The V gene is TRBV27, the J gene TRBJ1-1; 7 nucleotides line up with TRBD1. The TCR comes from a young man in good health. The CDR3 protein is CASSLSKSGGDEAFF. The CDR3, as DNA: TGTGCCAGCAGTTTATCCAAATCAGGGGGGGATGAAGCTTTCTTT.